Listed below are T cell receptor beta chains from one sample, sequenced in a study of vaccination and CD4 T cells after COVID-19. Antigens for these TCRs are unknown. TCRdb reanalysed the PCR reads using MiXCR and keeps one entry per CDR3 protein. The sample consists of about 11,000 distinct CDR3 sequences, about 30% of them appearing once. Material for sequencing was CD4+ T cells from blood, cultured in vitro. The receptor source for this set is a human donor in good health. The CDR3 runs from the conserved cysteine through the conserved F or W. The D gene is left open where the match is weak. Some rows mark clone size as missing; the rest say once, few, many or name a class of expanded clone.

clone_size,d_call,j_call,cdr3_length,v_call,cdr3_aa,cdr3_nt
.,.,TRBJ2-3,13,TRBV19,CASSIAGSDTQYF,TGTGCCAGTAGTATAGCGGGTTCAGATACGCAGTATTTT
.,.,TRBJ1-5,14,TRBV12-3/TRBV12-4,CASTSMTENQPQHF,TGTGCCAGCACCTCCATGACAGAAAATCAGCCCCAGCATTTT
.,.,TRBJ1-2,14,TRBV7-3,CASSPYDGNYGYTF,TGTGCCAGCAGCCCCTATGACGGGAACTATGGCTACACCTTC
.,TRBD1,TRBJ2-7,13,TRBV24-1,CATKGQDRNEQYF,TGTGCCACCAAGGGACAGGACAGGAACGAGCAGTACTTC
.,TRBD2,TRBJ2-5,14,TRBV30,CAWSGPSGSETQYF,TGTGCCTGGAGTGGCCCTAGCGGGAGTGAGACCCAGTACTTC
few,TRBD2,TRBJ2-1,15,TRBV15,CATSRDLAGVNEQFF,TGTGCCACCAGCAGAGATCTGGCGGGAGTCAATGAGCAGTTCTTC
.,.,TRBJ2-2,16,TRBV7-2,CASSPRVGSGGGELFF,TGTGCCAGCAGCCCCCGGGTTGGTAGCGGAGGCGGGGAGCTGTTTTTT
few,.,TRBJ2-3,12,TRBV7-2,CASSPYTDTQYF,TGTGCCAGCAGCCCCTACACAGATACGCAGTATTTT
few,.,TRBJ2-7,12,TRBV15,CATSRANYEQYF,TGTGCCACCAGCAGAGCCAACTACGAGCAGTACTTC
few,TRBD2,TRBJ2-4,14,TRBV7-9,CASSFVGTRAIQYF,TGTGCCAGCAGCTTTGTCGGGACTAGGGCCATTCAGTACTTC
few,TRBD1,TRBJ1-5,15,TRBV2,CATRRGPGSDQPQHF,TGTGCCACCCGGAGGGGGCCCGGATCGGATCAGCCCCAGCATTTT
.,TRBD2,TRBJ2-7,15,TRBV4-3,CASSRSSGPSYEQYF,TGCGCCAGCAGCCGTTCTAGCGGGCCCTCCTACGAGCAGTACTTC
.,.,TRBJ2-7,13,TRBV25-1,CASMRGQGGEQYF,TGTGCCAGCATGCGGGGTCAAGGTGGCGAGCAGTACTTC
medium-sized,TRBD1,TRBJ1-6,16,TRBV20-1,CSAPDRVRANNSPLHF,TGCAGTGCTCCCGACAGGGTGAGGGCAAATAATTCACCCCTCCACTTT
.,.,TRBJ2-5,14,TRBV5-1,CASSLALIQETQYF,TGCGCCAGCAGCTTGGCGCTAATCCAAGAGACCCAGTACTTC
.,.,TRBJ1-6,15,TRBV7-6,CASSPGGVYNSPLHF,TGTGCCAGCAGCCCCGGCGGGGTTTATAATTCACCCCTCCACTTT
.,TRBD1,TRBJ1-2,16,TRBV30,CAWSAHPGQGHYGYTF,TGTGCCTGGAGTGCACACCCAGGACAGGGGCACTATGGCTACACCTTC
few,.,TRBJ1-5,12,TRBV20-1,CSARYGAQPQHF,TGCAGTGCTAGGTACGGGGCTCAGCCCCAGCATTTT
few,TRBD2,TRBJ2-3,14,TRBV20-1,CSASSGDGPDTQYF,TGCAGTGCTTCTAGCGGGGATGGTCCAGATACGCAGTATTTT
medium-sized,TRBD2,TRBJ2-5,15,TRBV12-3/TRBV12-4,CASSFWGGDQETQYF,TGTGCCAGCAGTTTCTGGGGGGGAGACCAAGAGACCCAGTACTTC
.,TRBD1,TRBJ1-6,14,TRBV30,CAWSVQGPNSPLHF,TGTGCCTGGAGTGTACAGGGGCCGAATTCACCCCTCCACTTT
.,.,TRBJ1-6,15,TRBV10-3,CAIADRGGGHSPLHF,TGTGCCATCGCGGATAGGGGCGGGGGCCATTCACCCCTCCACTTT
few,.,TRBJ2-5,13,TRBV29-1,CSVETGRLETQYF,TGCAGCGTTGAAACAGGGCGATTGGAGACCCAGTACTTC
.,TRBD1,TRBJ2-5,12,TRBV20-1,CSARPGGETQYF,TGCAGTGCTCGACCAGGGGGTGAGACCCAGTACTTC
once,.,TRBJ1-2,16,TRBV14,CASSPRGTYSNYGYTF,TGTGCCAGCAGCCCCAGAGGAACCTATAGTAACTATGGCTACACCTTC
.,TRBD2,TRBJ2-3,17,TRBV24-1,CATSDFWASGGEDTQYF,TGTGCCACCAGTGATTTTTGGGCGAGCGGGGGAGAAGATACGCAGTATTTT
.,TRBD1,TRBJ2-2,13,TRBV5-8,CASRRTGSGELFF,TGTGCCAGCAGAAGGACAGGGTCCGGGGAGCTGTTTTTT
.,.,TRBJ2-5,13,TRBV20-1,CSTLRGGQETQYF,TGCAGTACATTAAGGGGGGGCCAAGAGACCCAGTACTTC
.,.,TRBJ2-6,18,TRBV10-3,CAISVGVLGDSGANVLTF,TGTGCCATCAGTGTGGGAGTACTAGGGGACTCTGGGGCCAACGTCCTGACTTTC
.,TRBD2,TRBJ2-1,16,TRBV4-2,CASSQEISGRLNEQFF,TGTGCCAGCAGCCAAGAAATTAGCGGGAGGCTTAATGAGCAGTTCTTC
few,.,TRBJ1-2,15,TRBV20-1,CSATLWAGGDGGYTF,TGCAGTGCTACCTTATGGGCCGGAGGTGACGGCGGCTACACCTTC
few,.,TRBJ2-3,13,TRBV30,CAWSVSSANTQYF,TGTGCCTGGAGTGTAAGTAGTGCCAATACGCAGTATTTT
.,.,TRBJ2-6,14,TRBV20-1,CSAREVSGANVLTF,TGCAGTGCTAGAGAAGTCTCTGGGGCCAACGTCCTGACTTTC